This section outlines one TCR beta chain sequence together with its context. Antigen specificity is unknown. The CDR3 is 15 amino acids. The V gene's germline CDR1 is MNHEY and CDR2 SVGAGI. V dropped 5 bases and J dropped 5 bases, with 18 bases sitting between them. Produced via immunoSEQ multiplex PCR; TCRdb's table is partial and in-frame only. The sample lists 2 million to 3 million clones; more than 85% were seen once. CD4+ cells were split into CD45RA+ naive and CD45RA-negative memory subsets. These data come from a study of shared clonotypes between healthy human individuals. General observations from the study: On the whole, naive subsets had larger estimated richness than memory subsets had.

This receptor was taken from a man in his late teens or twenties in good health. Some clones in this sample may be carry-over from other donors' samples. This rearrangement joins TRBV6-5 to TRBJ2-5; TRBD1 might be the D (5 bases). Material: naive CD4+ T cells from PBMCs. Specified subset: CD45RA+ positively selected. The CDR3 spells CASSMGQNNVETQYF. CDR3 nucleotide sequence: TGTGCCAGCAGTATGGGGCAGAATAATGTGGAGACCCAGTACTTC.